These 2 T cell receptor beta chains share one sample of origin, sequenced in a study of T cell changes during pregnancy in multiple sclerosis (dated by TCRdb to the late 2010s). The library was generated by the immunoSEQ multiplex PCR assay. This is the immuneACCESS table as TCRdb keeps it, with only in-frame sequences that have V and J called. A part of the clones is gone; compared with another copy, unresolved V genes explain less than half, and the rest is unexplained. This sample comprises about 100,000 clones, approximately 92% of them detected only once. Clones ranked in the top ten supply roughly 2.7% of the sample. The specimen comprised peripheral blood, sampled in the first trimester of pregnancy. These receptors all come from a female donor with multiple sclerosis, enrolled in a pregnancy study.

The chain recombines TRBV6-6 with TRBJ2-3; a possible D gene is TRBD2 (6 bases). Germline CDR1 is MNHNY and CDR2 is SVGAGI (reference sequence). V lost 2 bases and J 3 bases, leaving 12 bases between the germline ends. The CDR3 covers 15 residues. The CDR3 region has the DNA TGTGCCAGCAGTTACGTCGAGGGAGGAACAGATACGCAGTATTTT. Translation: CASSYVEGGTDTQYF.

CDR3 region: CASSIPGGATSQPQHF. The CDR3 coding sequence is TGTGCCAGTAGTATTCCTGGGGGCGCGACGAGTCAGCCCCAGCATTTT. The V gene is TRBV19, the J gene TRBJ1-5, with D perhaps TRBD1 (6 bases). Germline assignment: CDR1 LNHDA and CDR2 SQIVND (reference sequence). The CDR3 loop spans 16 amino acids. Trimming took off 3 bases at V and 6 bases at J, with 18 bases between the two ends.